The sequence of this T cell receptor (beta chain) was determined in a study of cytomegalovirus exposure and HLA in healthy donors. Study summary: Roughly 180 million T cells yielded 120 million or so unique TCR beta sequences, as an earlier analysis found. Tens of millions of unique TCRs from HLA-typed donors were held in an early release of data.

Study results and caveats: Some TCR beta chains (164 of them) were listed as cytomegalovirus-associated. Analyses of presence/absence relied on an assumption of roughly uniform sequencing depth across donors.

A remark on this clone: Its antigen is currently unknown.

Primers: 60 Vbeta forward and 13 Jbeta reverse. Repertoires were generated with immunoSEQ multiplex PCR, while TCRdb's copy carries only in-frame clones and drops some. The repertoire holds fewer than 200,000 clones, with under 85% as singletons. The CDR3 runs 13 residues. Trimming cost V 4 bases and J 8 bases; bases outside gene matches: 2. From germline, CDR1 is SGDLS and CDR2 YYNGEE. Sequenced: PBMCs. The rearrangement links TRBV9 to TRBJ1-6; 8 nucleotides agree with TRBD1. The TCR originated in a man aged 45 to 65 in good health and CMV-seronegative. For the CDR3, the DNA is TGTGCCAGCAGCACGACAGGGGATTCACCCCTCCACTTT. It encodes CASSTTGDSPLHF.